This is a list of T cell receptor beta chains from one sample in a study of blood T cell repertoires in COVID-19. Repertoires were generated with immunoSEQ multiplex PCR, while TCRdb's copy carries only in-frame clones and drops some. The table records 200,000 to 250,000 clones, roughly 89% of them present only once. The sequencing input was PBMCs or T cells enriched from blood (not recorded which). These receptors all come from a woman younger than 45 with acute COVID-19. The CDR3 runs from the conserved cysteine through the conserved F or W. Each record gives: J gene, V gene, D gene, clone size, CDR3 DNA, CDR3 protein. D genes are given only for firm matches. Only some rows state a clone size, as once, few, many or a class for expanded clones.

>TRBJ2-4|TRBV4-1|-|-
TGCGCCAGCAGCCAAGACGGAAGGGGTGAGGACATTCAGTACTTC
CASSQDGRGEDIQYF
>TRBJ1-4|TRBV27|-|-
TGTGCCAGCAGTTTAACCTATCCCCCTTATGAGGGACTGTTTTTT
CASSLTYPPYEGLFF
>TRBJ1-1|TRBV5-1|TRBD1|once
TGCGCCAGCAGCTTCCGGACAGGGGTCGGGATGAACACTGAAGCTTTCTTT
CASSFRTGVGMNTEAFF
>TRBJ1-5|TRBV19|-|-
TGTGCCAGTAGTATTAGTGGGGGGATCGATCAGCCCCAGCATTTT
CASSISGGIDQPQHF
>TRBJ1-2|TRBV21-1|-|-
TGTGCCAGGCGGCGGGGGGTAGATGGCTACACCTTC
CARRRGVDGYTF
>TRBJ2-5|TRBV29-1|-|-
TGCAGCGTTGCTTCGGGTCAAGAGACCCAGTACTTC
CSVASGQETQYF
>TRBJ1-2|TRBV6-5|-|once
TGTGCCATCCGGACATTAGGGATTTATGGCTACACCTTC
CAIRTLGIYGYTF
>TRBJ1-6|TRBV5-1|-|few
TGCGCCAGCAGAACTAGGGATTCACCCCTCCACTTT
CASRTRDSPLHF
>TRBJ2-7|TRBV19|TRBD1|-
TGTGCCAGTAGTGTCCGGGACAGGGGCTCCTACGAGCAGTACTTC
CASSVRDRGSYEQYF
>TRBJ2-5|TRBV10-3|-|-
TGTGCCATCAGGAGATATCTGACTGAAGAGACCCAGTACTTC
CAIRRYLTEETQYF
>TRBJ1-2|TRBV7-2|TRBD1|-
TGTGCCAGCAGCTTAGGGGGACAGGGAATCGACTATGGCTACACCTTC
CASSLGGQGIDYGYTF
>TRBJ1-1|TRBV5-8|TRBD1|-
TGTGCCAGCAGCTATCTACAGGGGAGGAGGACTGAAGCTTTCTTT
CASSYLQGRRTEAFF
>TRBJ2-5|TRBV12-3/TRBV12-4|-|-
TGTGCCAGCAGTTTAGGAGACCAAGAGACCCAGTACTTC
CASSLGDQETQYF
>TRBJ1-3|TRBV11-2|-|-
TGTGCCAGCAGCTTAACGGTCTCTGGAAACACCATATATTTT
CASSLTVSGNTIYF
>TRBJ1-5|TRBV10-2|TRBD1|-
TGCGCCAGCAGGCCCGGGACAGGGTTTGATCAGCCCCAGCATTTT
CASRPGTGFDQPQHF
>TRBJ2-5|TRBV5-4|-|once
TGTGCCAGCAGCTTTCGGGGAAGGGGGAAAAAGACCCAGTACTTC
CASSFRGRGKKTQYF
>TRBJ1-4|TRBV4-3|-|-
TGCGCCAGCAGCCAAGAACGGCGTGGGGAGGGAATAGAGGAAAAACTGTTTTTT
CASSQERRGEGIEEKLFF
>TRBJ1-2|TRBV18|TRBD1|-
TGTGCCAGCTCACCCCTAGGCCGGGACAGCCTTACTATCTATGGCTACACCTTC
CASSPLGRDSLTIYGYTF
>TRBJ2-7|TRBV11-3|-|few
TGTGCCAGCAGCTTGTCAGAGGGGGACGAGCAGTACTTC
CASSLSEGDEQYF